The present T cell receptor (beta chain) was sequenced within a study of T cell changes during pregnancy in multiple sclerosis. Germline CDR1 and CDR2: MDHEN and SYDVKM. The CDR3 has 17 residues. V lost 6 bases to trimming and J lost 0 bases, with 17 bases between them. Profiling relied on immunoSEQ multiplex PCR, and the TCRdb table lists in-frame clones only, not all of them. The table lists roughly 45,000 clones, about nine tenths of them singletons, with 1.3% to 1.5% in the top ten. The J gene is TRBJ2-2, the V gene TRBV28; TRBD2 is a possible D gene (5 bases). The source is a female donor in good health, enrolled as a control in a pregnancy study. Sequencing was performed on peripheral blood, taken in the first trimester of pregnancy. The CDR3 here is CASREVAFRSNTGELFF. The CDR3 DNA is TGTGCCAGCAGGGAGGTAGCCTTTAGATCGAACACCGGGGAGCTGTTTTTT.